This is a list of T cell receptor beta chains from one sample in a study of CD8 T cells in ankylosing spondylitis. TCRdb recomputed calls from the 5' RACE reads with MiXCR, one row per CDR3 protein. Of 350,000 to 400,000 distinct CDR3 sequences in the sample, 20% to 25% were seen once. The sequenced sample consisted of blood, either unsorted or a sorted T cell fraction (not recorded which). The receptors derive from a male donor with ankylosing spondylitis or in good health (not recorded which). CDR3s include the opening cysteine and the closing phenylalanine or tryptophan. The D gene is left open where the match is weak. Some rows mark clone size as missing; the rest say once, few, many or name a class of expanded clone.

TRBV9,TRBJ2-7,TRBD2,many,CASSASGGSSYEQYF,TGTGCCAGCAGTGCTAGCGGGGGGTCCTCCTACGAGCAGTACTTC
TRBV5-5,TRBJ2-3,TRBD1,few,CASSSSGTGGTDTQYF,TGTGCCAGCAGCTCATCCGGGACAGGGGGCACAGATACGCAGTATTTT
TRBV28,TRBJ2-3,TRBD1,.,CASSLPDRGSTDTQYF,TGTGCCAGCAGTTTACCTGACAGGGGGAGCACAGATACGCAGTATTTT
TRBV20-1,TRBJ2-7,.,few,CSASLTAGAYEQYF,TGCAGTGCTAGTCTTACCGCAGGAGCCTACGAGCAGTACTTC
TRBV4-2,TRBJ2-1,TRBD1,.,CASSPTPGQALQYEQFF,TGTGCCAGCAGCCCCACCCCGGGACAGGCTTTACAATATGAGCAGTTCTTC
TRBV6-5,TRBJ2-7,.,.,CASSYVQGNSYEQYF,TGTGCCAGCAGTTACGTTCAGGGCAACTCCTACGAGCAGTACTTC
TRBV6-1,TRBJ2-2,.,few,CASSEATESRAGELFF,TGTGCCAGCAGTGAAGCGACAGAATCTAGAGCCGGGGAGCTGTTTTTT
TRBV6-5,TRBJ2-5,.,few,CASISRGQETQYF,TGTGCCAGCATTTCACGCGGCCAAGAGACCCAGTACTTC
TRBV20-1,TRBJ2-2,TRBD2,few,CSLAGGLNTGELFF,TGCAGCCTAGCGGGGGGGTTGAACACCGGGGAGCTGTTTTTT
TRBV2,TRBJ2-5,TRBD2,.,CASSDPASGGEVLETQYF,TGTGCCAGCAGTGATCCGGCTAGCGGGGGGGAAGTCTTGGAGACCCAGTACTTC
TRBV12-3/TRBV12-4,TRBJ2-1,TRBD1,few,CASSLTGAWYNEQFF,TGTGCCAGCAGCCTGACAGGGGCCTGGTACAATGAGCAGTTCTTC
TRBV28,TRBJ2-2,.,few,CASSYRLGAGELFF,TGTGCCAGCAGTTACCGCTTGGGGGCCGGGGAGCTGTTTTTT
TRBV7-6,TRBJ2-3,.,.,CASSLWASSTDTQYF,TGTGCCAGCAGCTTATGGGCCTCGAGCACAGATACGCAGTATTTT
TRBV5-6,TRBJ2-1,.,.,CASSLDPSNEQFF,TGTGCCAGCAGCTTGGATCCCTCCAATGAGCAGTTCTTC
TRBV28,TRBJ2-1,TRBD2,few,CASIGGLSGAEDEQFF,TGTGCCAGCATCGGGGGATTAAGCGGGGCGGAGGATGAGCAGTTCTTC
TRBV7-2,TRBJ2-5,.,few,CASSPGKTQYF,TGTGCCAGCAGCCCCGGCAAGACCCAGTACTTC
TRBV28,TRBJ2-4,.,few,CASSPSAKNIQYF,TGTGCCAGCAGTCCCTCCGCCAAAAACATTCAGTACTTC
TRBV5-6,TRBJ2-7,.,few,CASSGTTGPTYEQYF,TGTGCCAGCAGCGGGACGACGGGGCCCACCTACGAGCAGTACTTC